Below are 30 T cell receptor beta chains sequenced from a single sample in a study of cytomegalovirus exposure and HLA in healthy donors. In the PCR, 60 Vbeta and 13 Jbeta primers were used. Measured with immunoSEQ multiplex PCR; TCRdb has only the in-frame clones, and not every one. The data show 95,000 to 100,000 clones, about 85% seen once. Sequencing input: PBMCs. Receptors originate from a female donor in good health and CMV-seropositive.

V usage is TRBV5-4 and J usage is TRBJ1-2; D gene uncertain. Trimming cost V 3 bases and J 5 bases, with 8 bases left between them. The germline V gene has CDR1 SGHNT and CDR2 YYREEE (reference sequence). The CDR3 is made up of 12 amino acids. The CDR3 sequence is CASSSNTYGYTF. The CDR3 region has the DNA TGTGCCAGCAGCTCGAACACGTATGGCTACACCTTC. The variable domain in full, with the rest retrieved from reference TRBV5-4 and TRBJ1-2, is ETGVTQSPTHLIKTRGQQVTLRCSSQSGHNTVSWYQQALGQGPQFIFQYYREEENGRGNFPPRFSGLQFPNYSSELNVNALELDDSALYLCASSSNTYGYTFGSGTRLTVV.

The rearrangement links TRBV30 to TRBJ2-2; TRBD2 agrees at 7 bases. The CDR3 is made up of 16 amino acids. Germline CDR1 reads GTSNPN; CDR2 reads SVGIG (reference sequence). The V and J ends lost 5 bases and 2 bases, in that order; junction bases with no gene match: 11. In nucleotides, the CDR3 is TGTGCCTGGGAAGGAGGGGCGGGAGTTAACACCGGGGAGCTGTTTTTT. Translation gives CAWEGGAGVNTGELFF.

This rearrangement joins TRBV28 to TRBJ2-7; no clear D. The CDR3 has 15 residues. The V end was cut by 2 bases, the J end by 3 bases, with 14 bases between. Per germline, CDR1 MDHEN and CDR2 SYDVKM. In DNA, the CDR3 is TGTGCCAGCAGTTTAAGCCCTCGTCGGTTCTACGAGCAGTACTTC. It specifies CASSLSPRRFYEQYF.

This clone has just one count. Its ends do not fully match the called genes, so a read error is possible. The chain carries TRBV11-1 and TRBJ2-7; 9 bases line up with TRBD1. This CDR3 region has 15 residues. CDR1 is SGHAT and CDR2 is FQDESV in the germline V gene (reference sequence). The CDR3 nucleotides are TGTGTCAGCAGTCCCGGGACAGGGAGGGGCTACGAGCAGTACTTC. Its translation: CVSSPGTGRGYEQYF. The variable domain in full, with the rest retrieved from reference TRBV11-1 and TRBJ2-7, is EAEVAQSPRYKITEKSQAVAFWCDPISGHATLYWYRQILGQGPELLVQFQDESVVDDSQLPKDRFSAERLKGVDSTLKIQPAELGDSAMYLCVSSPGTGRGYEQYFGPGTRLTVT.

This clone was counted a single time. V is TRBV6-5 and J is TRBJ2-3; D call uncertain. Looked up from germline, CDR1 is MNHEY and CDR2 is SVGAGI. V was shortened by 5 bases and J by 3 bases, with 12 bases between the two germline ends. The CDR3 consists of 14 residues. The CDR3 protein is CASSPTLVTDTQYF. CDR3 coding DNA: TGTGCCAGCAGTCCCACCTTAGTGACAGATACGCAGTATTTT.

The chain carries TRBV2 and TRBJ1-2, with 7 bases aligning to TRBD1. This CDR3 contains 12 residues. The V gene's germline CDR1 is SNHLY and CDR2 FYNNEI. The V segment lost 6 bases and the J segment 4 bases; nucleotides outside the gene matches: 2. The CDR3 bases are TGTGCCAGCAGGGGGACAGCCTATGGCTACACCTTC. Protein sequence: CASRGTAYGYTF.

The CDR3 DNA follows: TGTGCCAGCTCACCACAAAGGACTAGCAACAATGAGCAGTTCTTC. Its translation is CASSPQRTSNNEQFF. This sequence joins TRBV18 and TRBJ2-1; 8 bases fit TRBD2. Per the germline V gene, CDR1 is KGHSH and CDR2 is LQKENI. With V trimmed by 1 base and J by 5 bases, 4 bases remained unmatched. CDR3 length: 15 residues.

The rearrangement uses TRBV21-1 and TRBJ2-3; TRBD1, the D gene given by the table, was not confirmed from the DNA. TRBV21-1 is classified as a pseudogene. The CDR3 consists of 13 residues. The CDR3 sequence is CASSGRHTDTQYF. Here the CDR3 DNA reads TGTGCCAGCAGCGGAAGACACACAGATACGCAGTATTTT.

This clone came up once. The chain links TRBV19 to TRBJ2-7; 8 nucleotides align to TRBD1. This CDR3 comprises 16 residues. The junction had 8 bases not matched to a gene; V was cut back by 2 bases and J by 2 bases. Germline V gene sequence: CDR1 LNHDA, CDR2 SQIVND (reference sequence). This CDR3 is CASSINPGQGTYEQYF. CDR3 sequence (DNA): TGTGCCAGTAGTATAAACCCCGGACAGGGAACCTACGAGCAGTACTTC.

The chain links TRBV7-2 to TRBJ1-5; unclear D gene. The germline CDR1 and CDR2 sequences are SGHTA and FQGNSA. V lost 1 base to trimming and J lost 0 bases, with 7 bases between them. CDR3 length: 15 residues. The CDR3 nucleotides are TGTGCCAGCAGCTTAGTTATAAATAGCAATCAGCCCCAGCATTTT. Amino acid sequence: CASSLVINSNQPQHF.

The chain links TRBV4-1 to TRBJ1-2; D remains ambiguous. CDR3 length equals 11 residues. Germline lookup yields CDR1 MGHRA and CDR2 YSYEKL. The V end lost 1 base, the J end lost 13 bases, and 10 bases lay between the germline ends. The CDR3 protein is CASSQVGMATF. CDR3 bases: TGCGCCAGCAGCCAAGTCGGGATGGCCACCTTC.

The chain recombines TRBV5-4 with TRBJ1-1, with 11 nucleotides matching TRBD1. Germline values: CDR1 SGHNT, CDR2 YYREEE (reference sequence). V shed 9 bases and J 2 bases; nucleotides not matched to a gene: 12. The CDR3 runs to 16 residues. The CDR3 DNA sequence: TGTGCCACCCAACCCCGGGACAGGGGGAGAAACACTGAAGCTTTCTTT. Translating gives CATQPRDRGRNTEAFF.

The CDR3 region has the DNA TGTGCCACAGGACTAGCGGGAGGCAATGAGCAGTTCTTC. Residues: CATGLAGGNEQFF. The chain is built from TRBV19 and TRBJ2-1; 14 bases are shared with TRBD2. The germline V gene has CDR1 LNHDA and CDR2 SQIVND (reference sequence). Losses at the gene ends were 10 bases for V and 6 bases for J; bases not matched to a gene: 2. The CDR3 contains 13 residues.

This clone was recorded once. The rearrangement joins TRBV4-1 to TRBJ2-1; 9 positions match TRBD2. The J segment lost 11 bases and the V segment lost 1 base, leaving 6 bases of the junction unmatched. The CDR3 consists of 14 residues. The germline CDR1 and CDR2 sequences are MGHRA and YSYEKL. DNA of the CDR3: TGCGCCAGCAGCCAAGTAAAACTAGCGGGTAAGCAGTTCTTC. It translates to CASSQVKLAGKQFF.

The rearrangement links TRBV10-3 to TRBJ2-1, with TRBD2 as a possible D gene (6 bases). Trimming cost V 2 bases and J 1 base, with 6 bases left between them. This CDR3 is built from 14 residues. Germline V gene sequence: CDR1 ENHRY, CDR2 SYGVKD. The CDR3 reads CAISEAGSYNEQFF. CDR3 bases: TGTGCCATCAGTGAGGCGGGGTCCTACAATGAGCAGTTCTTC.

The DNA for the CDR3 is TGTGCCAGCAGTGCCTTGGGGGGGGGTGGCTACACCTTC. Its translation is CASSALGGGGYTF. J is TRBJ1-2 and V is TRBV6-1, with D possibly being TRBD1 (5 bases). Looked up from germline, CDR1 is MNHNS and CDR2 is SASEGT. CDR3 size: 13 residues. Trimming took 4 bases from V and 7 from J, leaving 13 bases between them.

This chain links TRBV7-2 with TRBJ2-7; no clear D. The germline CDR1 and CDR2 sequences are SGHTA and FQGNSA. V was cut by 5 bases and J by 6 bases, with 14 bases left in between. This CDR3 is built from 13 residues. CDR3 DNA sequence: TGTGCCAGCAGCCTACGGGTGGATGTCGAGCAGTACTTC. This gives the protein CASSLRVDVEQYF.

The chain recombines TRBV5-1 with TRBJ2-2; D possibly corresponds to TRBD1 (5 bases). This CDR3 spans 16 amino acids. V lost 2 bases and J 5 bases, leaving 16 bases between the germline ends. Germline V CDR1 and CDR2: SGHRS, YFSETQ. CDR3 coding DNA: TGCGCCAGCAGCTTAAGAGGAAGTCAGGGTACCGGGGAGCTGTTTTTT. Amino acid sequence: CASSLRGSQGTGELFF.

This clone was detected only once. The rearrangement links TRBV6-6 to TRBJ2-1, with no clear D. The CDR3 spans 12 residues. V was trimmed by 2 bases and J by 5 bases, leaving 4 bases between them. The germline CDR1 and CDR2 sequences are MNHNY and SVGAGI (reference sequence). The CDR3 here is CASSYGDNEQFF. The CDR3 DNA is TGTGCCAGCAGTTACGGAGACAATGAGCAGTTCTTC.

The gene calls are TRBV5-1 and TRBJ2-1, with 10 positions matching TRBD1. With V trimmed by 4 bases and J by 2 bases, 3 bases remained unmatched. The CDR3 extends over 15 amino acids. Per germline, CDR1 SGHRS and CDR2 YFSETQ. Here the CDR3 reads CASSTGTGAYNEQFF. The CDR3 bases are TGCGCCAGCAGCACAGGGACAGGGGCCTACAATGAGCAGTTCTTC. The full variable domain, rest sourced from reference TRBV5-1 and TRBJ2-1, is KAGVTQTPRYLIKTRGQQVTLSCSPISGHRSVSWYQQTPGQGLQFLFEYFSETQRNKGNFPGRFSGRQFSNSRSEMNVSTLELGDSALYLCASSTGTGAYNEQFFGPGTRLTVL.

The chain carries TRBV5-5 and TRBJ1-1; 7 bases match TRBD1. The trim removed 5 bases at V and 3 bases at J, leaving 4 bases unmatched. Germline V gene sequence: CDR1 SGHKS, CDR2 YYEKEE (reference sequence). The CDR3 is 13 amino acids. The CDR3 region has the DNA TGTGCCAGCAGTTTTACAGGGGACACTGAAGCTTTCTTT. Translated: CASSFTGDTEAFF.

CDR3 in amino acids: CASSGGHAGYTF. CDR3 sequence (DNA): TGCGCCAGCAGCGGGGGACATGCAGGCTACACCTTC. The chain is built from TRBV5-1 and TRBJ1-2, with D possibly TRBD1 on 6 matching bases. V was pared by 4 bases and J by 8 bases, with 12 bases between. CDR3 length equals 12 residues. Germline CDR1 and CDR2: SGHRS and YFSETQ.

V is TRBV21-1 and J is TRBJ2-5; TRBD2 was called by the table and not checked on the DNA. TRBV21-1 is a known pseudogene. The CDR3 extends over 16 amino acids. CDR3 residues: CASSKAKRVPPETQYF. CDR3 nucleotide sequence: TGTGCCAGCAGCAAAGCGAAGAGGGTCCCTCCCGAGACCCAGTACTTC.

The sample holds one count of this clone. The chain is built from TRBV5-4 and TRBJ1-1, with D unclear. Deletions cut 4 bases from V and 0 bases from J, with 13 bases between. CDR3 length: 15 amino acids. CDR1 and CDR2 (germline): SGHNT, YYREEE (reference sequence). The CDR3 spells CASSPLQVMNTEAFF. For the CDR3, the DNA is TGTGCCAGCAGCCCCCTCCAGGTAATGAACACTGAAGCTTTCTTT.

The gene calls are TRBV5-1 and TRBJ1-1; 7 nucleotides agree with TRBD1. Trimming took 1 base from V and 1 from J; bases not matched to a gene: 4. CDR1 is SGHRS and CDR2 is YFSETQ in the germline V gene. The CDR3 runs 15 residues. The DNA for the CDR3 is TGCGCCAGCAGCTTGTGGGCAGGGGGGAACACTGAAGCTTTCTTT. Its translation is CASSLWAGGNTEAFF. Full variable domain (rest looked up from reference TRBV5-1 and TRBJ1-1): KAGVTQTPRYLIKTRGQQVTLSCSPISGHRSVSWYQQTPGQGLQFLFEYFSETQRNKGNFPGRFSGRQFSNSRSEMNVSTLELGDSALYLCASSLWAGGNTEAFFGQGTRLTVV.

CDR3 residues: CASSQAFGQVYEQYF. The CDR3, as DNA: TGCGCCAGCAGCCAGGCATTTGGACAGGTCTACGAGCAGTACTTC. The J gene is TRBJ2-7, the V gene TRBV4-1, with 7 bases matching TRBD1. The CDR3 runs 15 residues. Looked up from germline, CDR1 is MGHRA and CDR2 is YSYEKL. V trimming: 3 bases; J trimming: 3 bases; junction bases outside the gene matches: 8.

This chain links TRBV5-1 with TRBJ2-7; no firm D call. In germline, CDR1 is SGHRS, CDR2 YFSETQ. CDR3 length: 14 residues. With 2 bases removed from V and 2 bases from J, the gap between germline ends came to 11 bases. The DNA for the CDR3 is TGCGCCAGCAGCTTCATAGGCGGAACCTACGAGCAGTACTTC. Its protein is CASSFIGGTYEQYF.

A single count supports this clone. The CDR3 spells CASSPLYSYEQYF. CDR3 DNA sequence: TGCGCCAGCAGCCCCTTATATTCCTACGAGCAGTACTTC. The chain recombines TRBV5-1 with TRBJ2-7; D not certain. There are 13 residues in the CDR3. CDR1 SGHRS and CDR2 YFSETQ come from the germline V gene. Trimming pared 4 bases from V and 1 base from J, leaving 9 bases between.

The sample holds one count of this clone. The chain combines TRBV4-2 with TRBJ1-5, with a weak D call TRBD1 (6 bases). The CDR3 covers 16 residues. From germline, CDR1 is LGHNA and CDR2 YNFKEQ. V lost 1 base and J lost 2, with 12 bases in between. The CDR3 DNA reads as TGTGCCAGCAGCCAAGGTACAGGGAGTGGCAATCAGCCCCAGCATTTT. Translation: CASSQGTGSGNQPQHF.

This chain joins TRBV6-6 and TRBJ2-3; D is uncertain. The V gene lost 2 bases and the J gene lost 1 base, with 7 bases spanning the gap. CDR1 MNHNY and CDR2 SVGAGI come from the germline V gene (reference sequence). The CDR3 totals 14 residues. The CDR3 sequence: CASSYDIRTDTQYF. Here the CDR3 DNA reads TGTGCCAGCAGTTACGACATTCGCACAGATACGCAGTATTTT.